This T cell receptor beta chain stems from a study of control samples from healthy donors and cancer patients. The CDR3 is made up of 18 amino acids. CDR1 and CDR2 from the germline V gene are WNHNN and SYGVQD (reference sequence). Trimming removed 2 bases from V and 0 bases from J, with 17 bases in between. The assay was immunoSEQ multiplex PCR, and TCRdb's table has in-frame clones only and misses some. The sample shows tens of thousands of clones, approximately 90% of them seen only once. The specimen was PBMCs. This sequence joins TRBV10-1 and TRBJ2-1; D is possibly TRBD1 (6 bases). This sequence originates from a man in his 60s with colorectal cancer. Here the CDR3 DNA reads TGCGCCAGCAGTGAGAACAGGGCCCATCCCCGCTCCTACAATGAGCAGTTCTTC. Protein product: CASSENRAHPRSYNEQFF.